This record concerns one T cell receptor (beta chain) sequence. This clone was detected only a few times. This receptor's antigen is unknown. Base quality data are lacking; no much larger clone is found one base away. The germline V gene encodes CDR1 GTSNPN and CDR2 SVGIG (reference sequence). Reading from cysteine to phenylalanine, the CDR3 counts 14 amino acids. The read is trimmed to its CDR3 DNA, 42 bases read in frame from base 1. V was cut back by 7 bases and J by 2 bases, leaving a gap of 17 bases between them. The data were taken from a study of blood T cell repertoires in COVID-19 (TCRdb year 2020). About the full investigation: Collaborator samples came from the United States, Italy and Spain and covered acute and convalescent phases of COVID-19. The repertoires were released in a freely available public database intended as a resource for research on the immune response to SARS-CoV-2. The material from the prospective study consisted of cDNA or gDNA derived from T cells, B-cell-depleted T cells, or PBMCs. The dataset comprised deeply sampled blood TCRbeta repertoires from subjects exposed to, actively infected with, or recovered from COVID-19. Where HLA class I and class II types were available, the types were taken from metadata supplied by the sample provider, not from assay-based typing. Sample metadata almost always included a de-identified subject ID, COVID-19 status, age in years and sex. The samples were drawn from the first 160 participants of the ongoing ImmuneRACE study and from over a thousand subjects provided by 6 global collaborators.

Points the paper makes about the study in general: How much clinical and demographic metadata was included differed by source and by participant, and the metadata was provided uncurated.

Each collaborating institution followed its own protocols to collect whole blood in K2EDTA tubes. For TCRbeta analysis, collaborators shipped samples as frozen whole blood, isolated PBMCs, or DNA extracted from either of those sample types. The immunoSEQ Assay, a bias-controlled multiplex PCR, was used to amplify TCRbeta CDR3 regions from genomic DNA. Per the original workflow: The number of nucleated cells in each sample was estimated from the amplification of reference gene primers within the assay. To quantify the absolute abundance of each unique TCRbeta CDR3 rearrangement, sequence reads were collapsed and filtered. For each sample, productive Simpson clonality was calculated as the square root of Simpson's diversity index over productive rearrangements. TCRdb took over this immuneACCESS table, retaining in-frame rearrangements with V and J assigned. Such tables are incomplete; in checked studies, under half of the missing clones stem from an unresolved V gene, and the remainder is unexplained. That table furnishes V, J and clone size, whereas the DNA furnished D and trimming. Within this sample are about half a million clones, with approximately 85% of them counted one time only. Roughly 3.2% of the sample is taken by the ten largest.

Sample: peripheral blood. Recombination joined TRBV30 with TRBJ1-1; TRBD1 is a possible D gene, resting on 5 matching bases. This receptor was taken from a human donor in a cohort sampled during active COVID-19. The CDR3 protein: CALRHVGGNTEAFF. The DNA reads as follows: TGTGCCTTACGACATGTGGGGGGTAACACTGAAGCTTTCTTT.